Described below is a single T cell receptor beta chain sequence and its context. All of the donors resided in Nashville, Tennessee, and each was a Caucasian adult. The CDR3 loop spans 15 amino acids. The germline gives CDR1 SGDLS, CDR2 YYNGEE. The V segment lost 4 bases and the J segment 7 bases; nucleotides outside the gene matches: 6. This sample is drawn from a study of shared clonotypes between healthy human individuals. This table comes from immunoSEQ multiplex PCR, and its TCRdb copy is limited to in-frame clones, with some not included. The table records 2 million to 2.5 million clones, less than 95% of them present only once.

This sequence joins TRBV9 and TRBJ2-1; TRBD2 aligns across 12 bases. Specimen: naive CD4+ T cells from PBMCs. The subset was: CD45RA+ positively selected. The clonotype was recovered from a young man in good health. Some clones in this sample may be carry-over from other donors' samples. The CDR3, as DNA: TGTGCCAGCAGCACCCGACTAGCGGGAGAGAATGAGCAGTTCTTC. Encoded protein: CASSTRLAGENEQFF.